Included here is one TCR beta chain sequence, with context. Its antigen is still unknown. These data belong to a study of OX40 agonist ivuxolimab in advanced cancers. Study-level findings and limits: On average, CD8+ T cells showed a greater number of expanded clones than CD4+. Clonal expansion was among the lowest in partial responders at 0.1-3.0 mg/kg, especially CD8+.

Only in-frame clones appear in the TCRdb table, and some are missing; sequencing was by immunoSEQ multiplex PCR. The table has under 110,000 clones, about nine tenths seen once. The ends were cut back, 4 bases at V and 1 base at J, with 8 bases in the middle. This CDR3 has 13 amino acids. Germline V gene data show CDR1 as SGHDT and CDR2 as YYEEEE. The chain employs TRBV5-6 and TRBJ2-5; D is perhaps TRBD1 (6 bases). Material: CD4+ or CD8+ T cells sorted from blood, obtained in a trial of the OX40 agonist ivuxolimab. The sequence was obtained from an adult with an advanced solid tumor such as melanoma, head and neck, liver or kidney cancer. CDR3 coding DNA: TGTGCCAGCAGCATGACAGGCCAAGAGACCCAGTACTTC. Translation gives CASSMTGQETQYF.